The rows below give T cell receptor beta chains drawn from one sample of a study of blood T cell repertoires in COVID-19. Profiled with immunoSEQ multiplex PCR; TCRdb holds only in-frame clones, not every one. The repertoire holds more than 120,000 clones, about 87% seen once, with under 4.5% in the top ten. Sequenced input: PBMCs or T cells enriched from blood (not recorded which). Receptors originate from a man aged 45-60 years in a cohort exposed to, infected with or recovered from COVID-19 (not recorded which). Each CDR3 is given with its conserved first and last residue. A D gene is named only where the DNA matches it firmly. Some rows mark clone size as missing; the rest say once, few, many or name a class of expanded clone.

d_call j_call v_call clone_size cdr3_nt cdr3_aa
. TRBJ1-5 TRBV15 . TGTGCCACCAGCAGAGTGGGGACATTTGATCAGCCCCAGCATTTT CATSRVGTFDQPQHF
TRBD1 TRBJ2-1 TRBV30 . TGTGCCGGGACAGGGGGCAAGCGACGGGTCGAGGGGTCCAATGAGCAGTTCTTC CAGTGGKRRVEGSNEQFF
TRBD1 TRBJ2-1 TRBV7-8 . TGTGCCAGCAGCCTCCGGGACAGGGGTAGCGATGAGCAGTTCTTC CASSLRDRGSDEQFF
. TRBJ1-2 TRBV27 . TGTGCCAGCAGTTTATCCTCCGCGTATGGCTACACCTTC CASSLSSAYGYTF
. TRBJ2-2 TRBV19 . TGTGCCAGTACCTCGGGGAACACCGGGGAGCTGTTTTTT CASTSGNTGELFF
. TRBJ1-1 TRBV7-9 . TGTGCCAGCAGCTTACCTCCGGTTCTGAACACTGAAGCTTTCTTT CASSLPPVLNTEAFF
TRBD1 TRBJ1-3 TRBV6-5 once TGTGCCAGCAGTACTCGACAGGGGGCTGGAAACACCATATATTTT CASSTRQGAGNTIYF
. TRBJ1-5 TRBV30 . TGTGCCTGGAGCCGAGGGTCGGATAGCAATCAGCCCCAGCATTTT CAWSRGSDSNQPQHF
TRBD2 TRBJ2-1 TRBV5-6 once TGTGCCAGCAGCTATACTAGCGGGATAGGGGGTGAGCAGTTCTTC CASSYTSGIGGEQFF
TRBD2 TRBJ2-7 TRBV3-1/TRBV3-2 . TGTGCCAGCAGCGCTAGCGGAGCCTACGAGCAGTACTTC CASSASGAYEQYF
. TRBJ1-2 TRBV5-1 . TGCGCCAGCAGCTTGGCGGGAAACCGCTATGGCTACACCTTC CASSLAGNRYGYTF
TRBD1 TRBJ1-2 TRBV7-2 few TGTGCCAGCAGCACGTCCTCGGGACAGTCTGGTAATGGCTACACCTTC CASSTSSGQSGNGYTF
. TRBJ2-7 TRBV10-3 once TGTGCCATCAGTGAGTCGGCTGGGCTAGCGGAGCAGTACTTC CAISESAGLAEQYF
TRBD2 TRBJ2-7 TRBV3-1/TRBV3-2 . TGTGCCAGCAGCCAATTTTCGGGAGGTTTCTACGAGCAGTACTTC CASSQFSGGFYEQYF
TRBD1 TRBJ2-6 TRBV19 . TGTGCCAGTAGTACCGGACAGGCCAGCTCTGGGGCCAACGTCCTGACTTTC CASSTGQASSGANVLTF
TRBD1 TRBJ2-7 TRBV5-4 . TGTGCCAGCAGGAGGACAGGGGGAGCATACGAGCAGTACTTC CASRRTGGAYEQYF
. TRBJ2-3 TRBV3-1/TRBV3-2 . TGTGCCAGCAGCCAACGTGGGGAGGCAGATACGCAGTATTTT CASSQRGEADTQYF
. TRBJ1-1 TRBV9 . TGTGCCAGCAGCGTGGACATTTTGAACACTGAAGCTTTCTTT CASSVDILNTEAFF
. TRBJ2-3 TRBV7-2 . TGTGCCAGCAGCTCCCTCATGACGGGAGATACGCAGTATTTT CASSSLMTGDTQYF
. TRBJ2-2 TRBV2 . TGTGCCAGCGAGGACAGATCGAACACCGGGGAGCTGTTTTTT CASEDRSNTGELFF
TRBD2 TRBJ2-5 TRBV5-4 . TGTGCCAGCAGCTTGGCCGGGACTAGCGGAAGGACCCAGTACTTC CASSLAGTSGRTQYF
. TRBJ1-2 TRBV27 . TGTGCCAGCAGTATAGGAGGGTCGAGTGGCTACACCTTC CASSIGGSSGYTF
. TRBJ2-5 TRBV18 once TGTGCCAGCTCACCTCCGGGACTTGAAGAGACCCAGTACTTC CASSPPGLEETQYF
TRBD1 TRBJ2-2 TRBV6-5 . TGTGCCAGCAGTTACTCGGACAGGTACACCGGGGAGCTGTTTTTT CASSYSDRYTGELFF
. TRBJ1-1 TRBV30 few TGTGCCTGGAGTGGGGCAGGAATCGGGGTGAACACTGAAGCTTTCTTT CAWSGAGIGVNTEAFF
. TRBJ1-2 TRBV2 . TGTGCCAGCAGGGTTGCCGGGGATTCTAACTATGGCTACACCTTC CASRVAGDSNYGYTF
. TRBJ2-1 TRBV5-1 . TGCGCCAGCAGCCCGAGCCCTAGTACATTCAATGAGCAGTTCTTC CASSPSPSTFNEQFF
. TRBJ2-2 TRBV9 . TGTGCCAGCCACCCAGGGGGGAGTCCAGGGGAGCTGTTTTTT CASHPGGSPGELFF
. TRBJ1-2 TRBV18 . TGTGCCAGCTCACCGTCGACAGCCCTCTTTGGCTACACCTTC CASSPSTALFGYTF
TRBD1 TRBJ1-4 TRBV3-1/TRBV3-2 . TGTGCCAGCAGCCCATCCGGGACAGCTAATGAAAAACTGTTTTTT CASSPSGTANEKLFF
TRBD1 TRBJ1-5 TRBV10-3 . TGTGCCATTTCACAGGGGGATCAGCCCCAGCATTTT CAISQGDQPQHF
. TRBJ1-5 TRBV18 few TGTGCCAGCTCACCAAATCAGGGTAATCAGCCCCAGCATTTT CASSPNQGNQPQHF
. TRBJ1-6 TRBV19 . TGTGCCAGTAGTACCCCTCTCTCGTCCGGCGGGGATTCACCCCTCCACTTT CASSTPLSSGGDSPLHF
. TRBJ1-6 TRBV2 few TGTGCCAGCAAGACGGACACCACCTATAATTCACCCCTCCACTTT CASKTDTTYNSPLHF
. TRBJ2-1 TRBV21-1 . TGTGCCAGCAGCAAAAAGGGGAGGACAGGGGGCAAGTGGAATGAGCAGTTCTTC CASSKKGRTGGKWNEQFF